Below, one TCR beta chain is given with its context. Its antigen is still unknown. From the germline V gene (reference sequence), CDR1 is MNHEY and CDR2 is SMNVEV. The CDR3 covers 14 residues, taking in both the cysteine and the phenylalanine. DNA is not recorded here. The data derive from a study of human CD8 memory T cell subsets (dated by TCRdb to 2019 to 2021). General notes on the study: The clonal relationships among stem-like (TSTEM), progenitor exhausted-like (TPEX) and effector memory CD8+ T cell subsets were assessed by comparing the TCRbeta repertoires of these subsets. Over five donors each provided TSTEM, TPEX and effector memory subsets, from which TCRbeta repertoires were obtained.

On the study overall, not on this receptor specifically: TSTEM and TPEX subsets showed similarly high normalized Shannon-Wiener diversity, whereas effector memory subsets were comparatively less diverse. Only TCRbeta chains were sequenced, and repertoire comparisons were based on several donors, with testing performed by paired t-tests and Bonferroni correction. Clonotypes were shared with effector memory cells by both stem-like subsets, but only minimal overlap was found between TSTEM and TPEX repertoires, suggesting distinct antigen spectra. Based on Chao1 estimates, TSTEM subsets appeared to have greater repertoire diversity than TPEX subsets, which may reflect a broader range of specificities.

Peripheral blood mononuclear cells were isolated from healthy donor buffy coats by density gradient separation. The study enriched total CD8+ T cells through negative magnetic separation using EasySep or MojoSort CD8+ T cell isolation kits. An RNeasy Mini Kit was used to extract total RNA from duplicate vials of some 160,000 sorted CD8+ T cells per subset. The PBMCs were used either fresh or after being cryopreserved in fetal bovine serum with around 10% DMSO. Fluorescence-activated cell sorting on a FACSAria III was used to sort CD8+ T cell subsets to purity. A Human TCR Profiling Kit was used to prepare UMI-labeled 5' RACE TCRbeta libraries. The same number of PCR cycles was used to prepare all TCRbeta libraries in parallel. In the source study's methods: Between roughly 2,600 and 20,000 functional CDR3beta clonotypes were contained in each TCRbeta library. MIGEC 1.2.9 was used for UMI extraction and consensus assembly, with at least three reads per UMI being required. MiXCR 3.0.3 was used to extract the in-frame CDR3beta repertoires. Each sample was downsampled to 42,000 randomly selected UMIs before diversity metrics were computed in VDJtools 1.2.1. For each sample pair, the repertoire overlap metrics D, R and F2 were calculated in VDJtools using the top 3,000 clones. The reads, reprocessed by TCRdb, yield one row per CDR3 protein sequence and no DNA. Clone size and V and J calls follow TCRdb, not the original study. The sample table on file contains around 12,000 distinct CDR3 sequences. The ten most abundant clones make up 12% to 15% of the sample.

This TCR came from a human donor in good health. Sequenced sample: CD8+ T cells from PBMCs. The chain joins TRBV27 to TRBJ2-1; there is no DNA to check the TCRdb D call of TRBD2. Here the CDR3 is given as CASSLKRNYNEQFF.